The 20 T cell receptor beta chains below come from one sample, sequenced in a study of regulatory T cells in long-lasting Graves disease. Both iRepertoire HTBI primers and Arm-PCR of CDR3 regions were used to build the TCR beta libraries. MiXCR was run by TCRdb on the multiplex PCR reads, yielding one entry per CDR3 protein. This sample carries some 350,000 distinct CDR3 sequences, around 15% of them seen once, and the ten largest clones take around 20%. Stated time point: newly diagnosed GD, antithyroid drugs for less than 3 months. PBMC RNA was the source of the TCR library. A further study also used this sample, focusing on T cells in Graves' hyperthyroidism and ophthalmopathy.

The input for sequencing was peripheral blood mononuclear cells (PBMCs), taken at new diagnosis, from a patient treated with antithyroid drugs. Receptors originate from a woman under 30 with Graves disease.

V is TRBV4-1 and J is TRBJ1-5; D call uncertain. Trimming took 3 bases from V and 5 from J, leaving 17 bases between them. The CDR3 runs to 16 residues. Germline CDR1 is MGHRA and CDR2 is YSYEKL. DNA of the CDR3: TGCGCCAGCAGCCAGCCGGGGAATTCGATCCATCAGCCCCAGCATTTT. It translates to CASSQPGNSIHQPQHF.

This CDR3 is CASSLGAGENYGYTF. Here the CDR3 DNA reads TGTGCCAGCAGTTTGGGGGCAGGGGAAAACTATGGCTACACCTTC. The chain is built from TRBV27 and TRBJ1-2; tentatively, D is TRBD1 (6 bases). Germline CDR1 MNHEY, CDR2 SMNVEV (reference sequence). The CDR3 totals 15 residues. Between the trimmed V and J ends, which lost 3 bases and 2 bases, there was a span of 13 bases.

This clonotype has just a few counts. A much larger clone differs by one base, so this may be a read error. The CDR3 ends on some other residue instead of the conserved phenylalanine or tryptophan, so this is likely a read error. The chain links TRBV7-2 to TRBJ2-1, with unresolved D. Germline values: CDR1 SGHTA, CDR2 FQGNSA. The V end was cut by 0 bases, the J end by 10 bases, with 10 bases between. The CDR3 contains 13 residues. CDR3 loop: CASSLASQSEQFS. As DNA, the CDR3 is TGTGCCAGCAGCTTAGCGAGTCAGTCGGAGCAGTTCTCC.

The CDR3 loop is CASSERNNPAYEQYF. The DNA of the CDR3 is TGTGCCAGCAGTGAGCGGAACAATCCGGCCTACGAGCAGTACTTC. J is TRBJ2-7 and V is TRBV6-1; the D is unclear. Trimming removed 3 bases at V and 2 bases at J, with 14 bases between. The CDR3 is made up of 15 amino acids. The germline V gene encodes CDR1 MNHNS and CDR2 SASEGT.

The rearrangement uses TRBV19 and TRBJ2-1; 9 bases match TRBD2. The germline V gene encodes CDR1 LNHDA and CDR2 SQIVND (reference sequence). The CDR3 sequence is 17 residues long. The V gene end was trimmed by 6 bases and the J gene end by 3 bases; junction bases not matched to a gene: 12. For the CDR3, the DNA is TGTGCCAGTAGCGTTTCTTTAACTAGCGGGCTCTACAATGAGCAGTTCTTC. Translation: CASSVSLTSGLYNEQFF.

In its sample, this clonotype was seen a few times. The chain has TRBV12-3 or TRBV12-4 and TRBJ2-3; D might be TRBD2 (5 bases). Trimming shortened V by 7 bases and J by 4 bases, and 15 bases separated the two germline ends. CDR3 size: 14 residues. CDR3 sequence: CASTKNEGSDTQYF. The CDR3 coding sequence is TGTGCCAGCACCAAAAACGAGGGATCAGATACGCAGTATTTT.

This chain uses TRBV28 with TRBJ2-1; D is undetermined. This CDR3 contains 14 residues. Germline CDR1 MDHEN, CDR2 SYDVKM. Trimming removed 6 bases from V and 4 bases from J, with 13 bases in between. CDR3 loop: CASSPTHSYNEQFF. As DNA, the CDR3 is TGTGCCAGCAGCCCGACCCACAGTTACAATGAGCAGTTCTTC.

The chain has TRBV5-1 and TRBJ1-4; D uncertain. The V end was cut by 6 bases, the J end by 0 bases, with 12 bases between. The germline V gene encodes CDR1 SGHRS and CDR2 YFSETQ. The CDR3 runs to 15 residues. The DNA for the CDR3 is TGCGCCAGCACCCTTACTGCACCAACTAATGAAAAACTGTTTTTT. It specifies CASTLTAPTNEKLFF.

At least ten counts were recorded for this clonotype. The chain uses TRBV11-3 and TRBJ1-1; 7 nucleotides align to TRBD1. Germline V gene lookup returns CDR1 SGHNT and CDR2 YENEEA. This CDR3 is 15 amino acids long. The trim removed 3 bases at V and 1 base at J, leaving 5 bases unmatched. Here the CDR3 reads CASSLGGQTNTEAFF. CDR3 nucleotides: TGTGCCAGCAGCTTGGGGGGACAGACGAACACTGAAGCTTTCTTT.

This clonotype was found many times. CDR3 in DNA: TGTGCCGGTTCTCCTAGCGGGATAATCTACGAGCAGTACTTC. Translation gives CAGSPSGIIYEQYF. This chain uses TRBV6-1 with TRBJ2-7; TRBD2 matches at 9 bases. The germline CDR1 and CDR2 sequences are MNHNS and SASEGT. The CDR3 is 14 amino acids. The junction had 11 bases not matched to a gene; V was cut back by 11 bases and J by 3 bases.

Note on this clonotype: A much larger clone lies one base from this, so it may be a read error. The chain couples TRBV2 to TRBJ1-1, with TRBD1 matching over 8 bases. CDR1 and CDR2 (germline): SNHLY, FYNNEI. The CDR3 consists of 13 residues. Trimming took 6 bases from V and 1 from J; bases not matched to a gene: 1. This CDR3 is CASRTGANTEAFF. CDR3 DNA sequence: TGTGCCAGCAGGACAGGGGCGAACACTGAAGCTTTCTTT.

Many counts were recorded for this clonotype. The CDR3 loop is CASSQDPGLWGAVQFF. CDR3 DNA sequence: TGTGCCAGCAGCCAAGATCCGGGGCTATGGGGAGCAGTGCAGTTCTTC. The chain links TRBV3-1 to TRBJ2-1; possibly TRBD1 or TRBD2 for D (5 bases each). The CDR3 is 16 residues long. The germline V and J ends were trimmed by 0 bases and 12 bases, with 21 bases remaining between them. In germline, CDR1 is LGHDT, CDR2 YNNKEL (reference sequence).

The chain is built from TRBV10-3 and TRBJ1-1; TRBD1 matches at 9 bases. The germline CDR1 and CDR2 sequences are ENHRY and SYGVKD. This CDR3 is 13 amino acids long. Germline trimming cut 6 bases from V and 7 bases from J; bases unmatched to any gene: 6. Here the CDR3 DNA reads TGTGCCATCAGCACTCCGGGACAGGGTGAAGCTTTCTTT. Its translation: CAISTPGQGEAFF.

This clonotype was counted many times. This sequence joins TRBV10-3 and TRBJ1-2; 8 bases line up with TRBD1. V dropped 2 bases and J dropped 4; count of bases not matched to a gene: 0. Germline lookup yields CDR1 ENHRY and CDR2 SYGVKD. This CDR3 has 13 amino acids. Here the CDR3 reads CAISEGQGYGYTF. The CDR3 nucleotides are TGTGCCATCAGTGAGGGACAGGGCTATGGCTACACCTTC.

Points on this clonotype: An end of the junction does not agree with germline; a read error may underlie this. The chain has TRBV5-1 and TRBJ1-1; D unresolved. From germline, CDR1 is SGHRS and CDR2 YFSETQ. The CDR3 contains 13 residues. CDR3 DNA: TGCGCCAACAGCTTGGCAATGGATACTGAAGCTTTCTTT. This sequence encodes CANSLAMDTEAFF.

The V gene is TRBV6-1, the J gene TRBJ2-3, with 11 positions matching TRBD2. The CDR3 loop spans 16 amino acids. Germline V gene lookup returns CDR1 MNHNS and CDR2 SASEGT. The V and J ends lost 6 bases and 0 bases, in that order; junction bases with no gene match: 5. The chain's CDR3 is CASRILAGGSTDTQYF. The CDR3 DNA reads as TGTGCCAGCAGAATTTTAGCGGGAGGGAGCACAGATACGCAGTATTTT.

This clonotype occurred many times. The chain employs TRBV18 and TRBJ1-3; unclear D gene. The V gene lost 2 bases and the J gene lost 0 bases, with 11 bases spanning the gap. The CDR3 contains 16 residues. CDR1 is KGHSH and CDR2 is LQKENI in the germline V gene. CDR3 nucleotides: TGTGCCAGCTCACCAGGGCGGAGCAGCTCTGGAAACACCATATATTTT. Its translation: CASSPGRSSSGNTIYF.

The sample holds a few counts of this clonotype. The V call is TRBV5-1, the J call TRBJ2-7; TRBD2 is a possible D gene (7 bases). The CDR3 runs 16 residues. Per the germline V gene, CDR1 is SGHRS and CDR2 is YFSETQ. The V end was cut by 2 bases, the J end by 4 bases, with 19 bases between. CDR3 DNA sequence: TGCGCCAGCAGCTTAGAGGGACGAGGGGGGGCATACGAGCAGTACTTC. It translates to CASSLEGRGGAYEQYF.

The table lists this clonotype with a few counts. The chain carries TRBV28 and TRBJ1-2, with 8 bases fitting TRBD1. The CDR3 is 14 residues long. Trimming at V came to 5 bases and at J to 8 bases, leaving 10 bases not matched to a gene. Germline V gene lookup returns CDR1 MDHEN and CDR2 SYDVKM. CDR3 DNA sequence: TGTGCCAGCAGTCTAACCCGGACAGGGAACGGCTACACCTTC. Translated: CASSLTRTGNGYTF.

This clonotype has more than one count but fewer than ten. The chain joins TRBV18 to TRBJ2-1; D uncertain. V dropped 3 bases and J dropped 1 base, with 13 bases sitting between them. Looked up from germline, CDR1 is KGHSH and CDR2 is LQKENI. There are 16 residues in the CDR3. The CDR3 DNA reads TGTGCCAGCTCACCCGGACGGCAAACTTCCTACAATGAGCAGTTCTTC. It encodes CASSPGRQTSYNEQFF.